This T cell receptor beta chain was sequenced during a study of OX40 agonist ivuxolimab in advanced cancers. This table comes from immunoSEQ multiplex PCR, and its TCRdb copy is limited to in-frame clones, with some not included. The repertoire holds approximately 100,000 clones, with roughly 90% as singletons. General study findings and limits: At 0.1 to 3.0 mg/kg, clonal expansion of CD4+ and CD8+ blood T cells had occurred by week 6. Those patients achieving a partial response at 0.1-3.0 mg/kg showed among the lowest clonal expansion.

Comment on this clone: Its specificity is not known.

The TCR was taken from an adult with an advanced solid tumor such as melanoma, head and neck, liver or kidney cancer. The sequenced sample was CD4+ or CD8+ T cells sorted from blood, obtained in a trial of the OX40 agonist ivuxolimab.

The CDR3 protein is CSALWANEQFF. The CDR3 DNA reads as TGCAGTGCCCTATGGGCTAATGAGCAGTTCTTC. The rearrangement joins TRBV20-1 to TRBJ2-1; D gene ambiguous. The V end was cut by 6 bases, the J end by 7 bases, with 10 bases between. Germline V gene data show CDR1 as DFQATT and CDR2 as SNEGSKA (reference sequence). The CDR3 totals 11 residues.